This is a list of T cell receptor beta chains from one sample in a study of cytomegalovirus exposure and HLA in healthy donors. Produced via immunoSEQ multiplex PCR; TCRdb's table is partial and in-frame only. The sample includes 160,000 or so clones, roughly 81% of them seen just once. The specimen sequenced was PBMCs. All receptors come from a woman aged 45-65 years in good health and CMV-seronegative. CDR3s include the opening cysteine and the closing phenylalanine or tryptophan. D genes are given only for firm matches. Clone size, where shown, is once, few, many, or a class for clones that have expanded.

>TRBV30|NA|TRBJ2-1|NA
CAWIPETYDNEQFF
TGTGCCTGGATCCCGGAGACTTATGACAATGAGCAGTTCTTC
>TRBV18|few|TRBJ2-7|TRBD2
CASSPGLAGGTYEQYF
TGTGCCAGCTCACCGGGACTAGCGGGAGGGACCTACGAGCAGTACTTC
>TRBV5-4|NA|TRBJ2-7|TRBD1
CASSPDRGYEQYF
TGTGCCAGCAGCCCGGACAGGGGCTACGAGCAGTACTTC
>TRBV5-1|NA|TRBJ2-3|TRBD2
CASSLGPSGGLRYF
TGCGCCAGCAGCTTGGGACCGAGCGGGGGCCTGCGGTATTTT
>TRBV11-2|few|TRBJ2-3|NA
CASSLGAVEDRQTDTQYF
TGTGCCAGCAGCTTAGGGGCCGTAGAGGACAGACAGACAGATACGCAGTATTTT
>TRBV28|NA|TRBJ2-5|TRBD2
CASSINSGTVETQYF
TGTGCCAGCAGTATTAATAGCGGGACTGTAGAGACCCAGTACTTC
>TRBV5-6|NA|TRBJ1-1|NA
CASSLSRGEAFF
TGTGCCAGCAGCTTGAGCAGGGGTGAAGCTTTCTTT
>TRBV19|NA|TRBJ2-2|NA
CASSDHRDANTGELFF
TGTGCCAGTAGTGACCACAGGGACGCGAACACCGGGGAGCTGTTTTTT
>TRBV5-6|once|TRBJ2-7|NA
CASSQTFPYEQYF
TGTGCCAGCAGCCAGACTTTTCCCTACGAGCAGTACTTC
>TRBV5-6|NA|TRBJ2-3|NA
CASSLVWKGADTQYF
TGTGCCAGCAGCTTGGTCTGGAAAGGGGCAGATACGCAGTATTTT
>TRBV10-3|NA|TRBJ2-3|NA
CAISGGPGAAGDTQYF
TGTGCCATCAGTGGGGGGCCAGGGGCGGCAGGAGATACGCAGTATTTT
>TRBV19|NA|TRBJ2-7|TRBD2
CASSMRGGGAYEQYF
TGTGCCAGTAGTATGAGGGGCGGGGGGGCCTACGAGCAGTACTTC
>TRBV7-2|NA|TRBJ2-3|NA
CASEGQYTDTQYF
TGTGCCAGCGAAGGACAGTACACAGATACGCAGTATTTT
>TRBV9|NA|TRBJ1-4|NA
CASSVAGGWNEKLFF
TGTGCCAGCAGCGTAGCGGGGGGCTGGAATGAAAAACTGTTTTTT
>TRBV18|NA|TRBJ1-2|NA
CASSPRQGLDRGYTF
TGTGCCAGCTCACCGCGGCAGGGTTTAGACCGGGGCTACACCTTC
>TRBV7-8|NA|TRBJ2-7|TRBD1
CASSTHRGPSYEQYF
TGTGCCAGCAGCACGCACAGGGGGCCTTCCTACGAGCAGTACTTC
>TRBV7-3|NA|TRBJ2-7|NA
CASSLTFTHEQYF
TGTGCCAGCAGCTTAACGTTCACACACGAGCAGTACTTC
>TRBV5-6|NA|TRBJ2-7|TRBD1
CASSSGQGNLGEQYF
TGTGCCAGCAGCTCCGGACAGGGTAATTTGGGCGAGCAGTACTTC
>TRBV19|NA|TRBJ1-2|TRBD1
CASSPDRERGYTF
TGTGCCAGTAGTCCCGACAGGGAAAGAGGGTACACCTTC
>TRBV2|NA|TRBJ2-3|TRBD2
CASSAYLGRAADTQYF
TGTGCCAGCAGTGCGTATCTCGGGAGGGCCGCCGATACGCAGTATTTT
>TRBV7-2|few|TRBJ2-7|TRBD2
CASSRLAGLQGEQYF
TGTGCCAGCAGCCGACTAGCGGGGCTCCAGGGGGAGCAGTACTTC
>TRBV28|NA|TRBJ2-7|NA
CASRQPSSPQYF
TGTGCCAGCAGACAACCCAGTTCCCCGCAGTACTTC
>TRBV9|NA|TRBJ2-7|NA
CASSVSDALYEQYF
TGTGCCAGCAGCGTTAGTGATGCTCTCTACGAGCAGTACTTC
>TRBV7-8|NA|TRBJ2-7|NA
CASSFTTFDSYEQYF
TGTGCCAGCAGCTTTACAACTTTCGACAGTTACGAGCAGTACTTC
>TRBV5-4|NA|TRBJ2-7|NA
CASSLETGIEQYF
TGTGCCAGCAGCTTGGAGACTGGTATCGAGCAGTACTTC
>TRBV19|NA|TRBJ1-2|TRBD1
CASSPGTGKNYGYTF
TGTGCCAGTAGTCCTGGGACAGGGAAGAACTATGGCTACACCTTC
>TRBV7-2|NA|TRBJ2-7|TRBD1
CASSPSRTGGGTYEQYF
TGTGCCAGCAGCCCCTCCCGGACAGGGGGCGGCACCTACGAGCAGTACTTC
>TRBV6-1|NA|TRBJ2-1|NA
CASKQNSYNEQFF
TGTGCCAGCAAACAAAACTCCTACAATGAGCAGTTCTTC
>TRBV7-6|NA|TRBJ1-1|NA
CASSAGRVWNTEAFF
TGTGCCAGCAGCGCCGGCCGGGTCTGGAACACTGAAGCTTTCTTT
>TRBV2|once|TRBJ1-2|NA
CASSVGRNNYGYTF
TGTGCCAGCAGTGTTGGCAGGAATAACTATGGCTACACCTTC
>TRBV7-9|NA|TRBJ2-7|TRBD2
CASSLEGLAGEQYF
TGTGCCAGCAGCTTAGAAGGACTAGCGGGTGAGCAGTACTTC
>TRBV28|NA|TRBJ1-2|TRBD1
CASSFRQGANYGYTF
TGTGCCAGCAGTTTTCGACAGGGGGCGAACTATGGCTACACCTTC
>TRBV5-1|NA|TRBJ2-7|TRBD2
CASSLSAGGSYEQYF
TGCGCCAGCAGCTTATCAGCGGGGGGCTCCTACGAGCAGTACTTC
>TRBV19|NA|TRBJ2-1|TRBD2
CASSAQLAGEQFF
TGTGCCAGTAGTGCCCAACTAGCGGGTGAGCAGTTCTTC
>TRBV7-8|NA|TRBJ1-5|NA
CASSLGRGNQPQHF
TGTGCCAGCAGCTTAGGTCGGGGCAATCAGCCCCAGCATTTT
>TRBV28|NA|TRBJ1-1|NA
CASSTPLRRAFF
TGTGCCAGCAGCACTCCCTTGAGGCGTGCTTTCTTT